A selection of T cell receptor beta chains follows, all from one sample in a study of identical twins. TCRdb used MiXCR to reprocess the 5' RACE reads, holding one entry per CDR3 protein. The sample lists 400,000 to 650,000 distinct CDR3 sequences, around 20% occurring once. These same records also appear under a second study, on T cells expressing NK-cell markers.

Sequenced input: CD4+ T cells sorted from blood. Receptors originate from a woman aged 18-30 years in good health. Each CDR3 is given with its conserved first and last residue. Fields, in order: CDR3 length, clone size, D gene, V gene, J gene, CDR3 DNA, CDR3 protein. D genes are given only for firm matches. Clone size is stated in some rows and not others, as once, few, many or a class when expanded.

CDR3 length: 15; clone size: few; D gene: .; V gene: TRBV7-9; J gene: TRBJ1-5; CDR3 DNA: TGTGCCAGCAGCTTGCAGAGTGGGCCAGATCAGCCCCAGCATTTT; CDR3 protein: CASSLQSGPDQPQHF
CDR3 length: 16; clone size: few; D gene: .; V gene: TRBV20-1; J gene: TRBJ2-7; CDR3 DNA: TGCAGTGCTAGAGCTGAGGGAGGGACAGTGACCTACGAGCAGTACTTC; CDR3 protein: CSARAEGGTVTYEQYF
CDR3 length: 13; clone size: once; D gene: .; V gene: TRBV28; J gene: TRBJ2-7; CDR3 DNA: TGTGCCAGCAGCTATAAAACCTCCTACGAGCAGTACTTC; CDR3 protein: CASSYKTSYEQYF
CDR3 length: 11; clone size: .; D gene: .; V gene: TRBV2; J gene: TRBJ1-5; CDR3 DNA: TGTGCCAGCAGTCTCGATCAGCCCCAGCATTTT; CDR3 protein: CASSLDQPQHF
CDR3 length: 15; clone size: .; D gene: TRBD2; V gene: TRBV11-2; J gene: TRBJ2-1; CDR3 DNA: TGTGCCAGCAGCTTCGTACTAGCGCGCTACAATGAGCAGTTCTTC; CDR3 protein: CASSFVLARYNEQFF
CDR3 length: 16; clone size: few; D gene: TRBD2; V gene: TRBV29-1; J gene: TRBJ2-1; CDR3 DNA: TGCAGCGGCCTACTAGCGGGAGGGCCTAGGGACAATGAGCAGTTCTTC; CDR3 protein: CSGLLAGGPRDNEQFF
CDR3 length: 13; clone size: .; D gene: .; V gene: TRBV5-4; J gene: TRBJ2-7; CDR3 DNA: TGTGCCAGCAGCAAAGAGACAGGTACCGAGCAGTACTTC; CDR3 protein: CASSKETGTEQYF
CDR3 length: 16; clone size: once; D gene: TRBD2; V gene: TRBV20-1; J gene: TRBJ2-2; CDR3 DNA: TGCAGTGCTAGAGTGGGCCTAGCGGGCGGCACCGGGGAGCTGTTTTTT; CDR3 protein: CSARVGLAGGTGELFF
CDR3 length: 13; clone size: .; D gene: .; V gene: TRBV12-3/TRBV12-4; J gene: TRBJ2-5; CDR3 DNA: TGTGCCAGCAGTTCAAACTCGGGAGAGACCCAGTACTTC; CDR3 protein: CASSSNSGETQYF
CDR3 length: 15; clone size: few; D gene: .; V gene: TRBV12-3/TRBV12-4; J gene: TRBJ1-5; CDR3 DNA: TGTGCCAGCAGCCATACACAGGGAGGCAATCAGCCCCAGCATTTT; CDR3 protein: CASSHTQGGNQPQHF
CDR3 length: 14; clone size: .; D gene: TRBD1; V gene: TRBV7-6; J gene: TRBJ2-5; CDR3 DNA: TGTGCCAGCAGCTCGACAGGGGTAGAAGAGACCCAGTACTTC; CDR3 protein: CASSSTGVEETQYF
CDR3 length: 13; clone size: .; D gene: TRBD1; V gene: TRBV5-1; J gene: TRBJ2-2; CDR3 DNA: TGCGCCACGAGAGGGGGCGTATCCGGGGAGCTGTTTTTT; CDR3 protein: CATRGGVSGELFF
CDR3 length: 14; clone size: few; D gene: .; V gene: TRBV5-1; J gene: TRBJ2-1; CDR3 DNA: TGCGCCAGCAGGGATAGAGCGATCTACAATGAGCAGTTCTTC; CDR3 protein: CASRDRAIYNEQFF
CDR3 length: 14; clone size: few; D gene: .; V gene: TRBV12-3/TRBV12-4; J gene: TRBJ2-7; CDR3 DNA: TGTGCCAGCAGTTGGCGCTCCTCCTCCTACGAGCAGTACTTC; CDR3 protein: CASSWRSSSYEQYF
CDR3 length: 13; clone size: .; D gene: TRBD2; V gene: TRBV20-1; J gene: TRBJ2-1; CDR3 DNA: TGCAGCCCCAGCGGGAGGGCGTACAATAAGCAGTTCTTC; CDR3 protein: CSPSGRAYNKQFF
CDR3 length: 16; clone size: .; D gene: TRBD1; V gene: TRBV12-3/TRBV12-4; J gene: TRBJ1-2; CDR3 DNA: TGTGCCAGCAGCAGAACGGGACAGGGGGCAAACTATGGCTACACCTTC; CDR3 protein: CASSRTGQGANYGYTF
CDR3 length: 15; clone size: .; D gene: TRBD2; V gene: TRBV7-2; J gene: TRBJ2-1; CDR3 DNA: TGTGCCAGCAGCTTAGCAAGCGGGAGGGCGGTTGAGCAGTTCTTC; CDR3 protein: CASSLASGRAVEQFF
CDR3 length: 14; clone size: few; D gene: .; V gene: TRBV5-5; J gene: TRBJ2-5; CDR3 DNA: TGTGCCAGCAGCCCCAGCCGGGTCCGAGAGACCCAGTACTTC; CDR3 protein: CASSPSRVRETQYF
CDR3 length: 13; clone size: .; D gene: .; V gene: TRBV20-1; J gene: TRBJ1-2; CDR3 DNA: TGCAGTGCTAGCGCAGCTACTAACTATGGCTACACCTTC; CDR3 protein: CSASAATNYGYTF
CDR3 length: 15; clone size: few; D gene: TRBD1; V gene: TRBV6-1; J gene: TRBJ2-2; CDR3 DNA: TGTGCCAGCAGTCCCGGGACAGTTATAGCCGGGGAGCTGTTTTTT; CDR3 protein: CASSPGTVIAGELFF
CDR3 length: 16; clone size: .; D gene: TRBD1; V gene: TRBV11-3; J gene: TRBJ2-4; CDR3 DNA: TGTGCCAGCAGCACCATGACAGGGTCGGTCAAAAACATTCAGTACTTC; CDR3 protein: CASSTMTGSVKNIQYF
CDR3 length: 15; clone size: few; D gene: .; V gene: TRBV7-2; J gene: TRBJ1-2; CDR3 DNA: TGTGCCAGCAGCTTAGCGCCTGGGACGGGCTATGGCTACACCTTC; CDR3 protein: CASSLAPGTGYGYTF